This T cell receptor (beta chain) comes out of a study of blood T cells in healthy people across ages. The junction had 5 bases not matched to a gene; V was cut back by 3 bases and J by 0 bases. The CDR3 has 16 amino acids. Germline V gene lookup returns CDR1 MNHEY and CDR2 SVGEGT. Combining a sample-barcoded 5' primer with a J-beta primer mix, a second PCR ran for about 7 to 11 cycles. MiXCR, applied by TCRdb to the 5' RACE reads, yields one record per CDR3 protein. The sample has about 780,000 distinct CDR3 sequences, about half seen once. Every sample yielded at least 6.5 million isolated PBMCs. This TCR was recovered from an elderly man in good health. The V gene is TRBV6-2 or TRBV6-3, the J gene TRBJ2-1; 7 nucleotides match TRBD2. Sample: blood. The CDR3 nucleotides read TGTGCCAGCAGTTATATCGCTAGCGGCTCCTACAATGAGCAGTTCTTC. This translates into CASSYIASGSYNEQFF.